This TCR beta chain originates from a study of T cell clones after liver transplantation. Study-level findings and limits: Conclusions were preliminary, with small, heterogeneous patient groups.

Points on this clone: Its antigen remains unidentified.

Using immunoSEQ multiplex PCR, the repertoire was profiled, and TCRdb retains in-frame clones only, with some absent. The sample lists around 15,000 clones; around 90% were seen once. Trimming stripped 6 bases from V and 6 bases from J, with 8 bases between. CDR1 and CDR2 from the germline V gene are DFQATT and SNEGSKA (reference sequence). CDR3 length: 10 residues. Sample: CD8+ T cells from blood, taken before liver transplant. The chain joins TRBV20-1 to TRBJ1-1; the D is unclear. The sequence was obtained from a human donor who received a liver transplant. The CDR3 sequence: CSAPGAEAFF. The CDR3 DNA sequence: TGCAGTGCCCCTGGGGCTGAAGCTTTCTTT.